A single sample is the source of the 5 T cell receptor beta chains below, sequenced in a study of T cells after yellow fever vaccination. TCRdb ran MiXCR on the 5' RACE reads and lists one entry per CDR3 protein. The sample holds more than 300,000 distinct CDR3 sequences, about 10% seen once. The starting material was CD4+ T cells sorted from PBMCs, obtained 45 days after the yellow fever booster vaccination. The receptors originated from a man between 18 and 29 years old who received the YFV17D yellow fever vaccine.

This clonotype was counted between two and nine times. The chain combines TRBV20-1 with TRBJ1-2; D is undetermined. The germline CDR1 and CDR2 sequences are DFQATT and SNEGSKA (reference sequence). This CDR3 is built from 12 residues. The germline V and J ends were trimmed by 4 bases and 4 bases, with 10 bases remaining between them. CDR3 in amino acids: CSAISWGYGYTF. CDR3 nucleotides: TGCAGTGCTATATCCTGGGGCTATGGCTACACCTTC.

In its sample, this clonotype was seen a few times. This chain uses TRBV4-2 with TRBJ2-3; D is possibly TRBD2 (6 bases). Deletions cut 1 base from V and 3 bases from J, with 11 bases between. Germline V gene sequence: CDR1 LGHNA, CDR2 YNFKEQ. CDR3 length equals 15 residues. CDR3 amino acids: CASSQAAGWTDTQYF. Written as DNA, the CDR3 is TGTGCCAGCAGCCAAGCCGCGGGGTGGACAGATACGCAGTATTTT.

The table lists this clonotype with a few counts. V gene TRBV5-4 combines with J gene TRBJ1-2; 7 bases map to TRBD1. Germline V lookup: CDR1 SGHNT, CDR2 YYREEE (reference sequence). CDR3 length: 13 amino acids. The junction had 5 bases not matched to a gene; V was cut back by 4 bases and J by 5 bases. The CDR3 DNA reads TGTGCCAGCAGCGAAGACAGGGTGTATGGCTACACCTTC. The encoded protein is CASSEDRVYGYTF.

The chain recombines TRBV5-6 with TRBJ2-2; D not certain. The CDR3 is 12 amino acids. Germline CDR1 reads SGHDT; CDR2 reads YYEEEE. V gave up 6 bases and J gave up 13 bases, with 16 bases separating them. In nucleotides, the CDR3 is TGTGCCAGCAACCATAATGAAGGGTGGCTGTTTTTT. Protein: CASNHNEGWLFF.

Many counts were recorded for this clonotype. The V call is TRBV7-2, the J call TRBJ2-7; 7 nucleotides agree with TRBD2. The CDR3 has 16 residues. Germline V gene data show CDR1 as SGHTA and CDR2 as FQGNSA. The V gene end was trimmed by 1 base and the J gene end by 2 bases; junction bases not matched to a gene: 8. The CDR3 protein is CASSLGRGTPPYEQYV. For the CDR3, the DNA is TGTGCCAGCAGCTTAGGGCGGGGGACGCCCCCCTACGAGCAGTACGTC.